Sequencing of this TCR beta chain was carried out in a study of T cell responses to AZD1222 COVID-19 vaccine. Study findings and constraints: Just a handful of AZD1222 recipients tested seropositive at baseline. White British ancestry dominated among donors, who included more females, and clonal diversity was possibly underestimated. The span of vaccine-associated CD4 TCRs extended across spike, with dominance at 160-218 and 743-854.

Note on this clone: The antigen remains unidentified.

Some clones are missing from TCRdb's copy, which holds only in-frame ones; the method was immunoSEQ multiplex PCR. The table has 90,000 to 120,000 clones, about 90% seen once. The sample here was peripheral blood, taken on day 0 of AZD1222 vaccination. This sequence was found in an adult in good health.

The chain's CDR3 is CASNNGQVTGELFF. The CDR3 region has the DNA TGTGCCAGCAACAACGGGCAGGTCACCGGGGAGCTGTTTTTT. The V and J genes are TRBV6-5 and TRBJ2-2, with D unclear. Germline assignment: CDR1 MNHEY and CDR2 SVGAGI. This CDR3 region has 14 residues. V was pared by 7 bases and J by 4 bases, with 13 bases between.